One sample yielded the 25 T cell receptor beta chains listed below, sequenced in a study of CD8+CD57+ T cells in acquired aplastic anemia. The template used for profiling TCR beta VDJ and CDR3 was genomic DNA. MiXCR, applied by TCRdb to the reads, yields one record per CDR3 protein. The sample contains approximately 170,000 distinct CDR3 sequences, approximately 52% of which appear only once. Sequenced: sorted CD4+, CD8+, or CD8+CD57+ T cells (not recorded which) from PBMCs. Source of these receptors: a human donor in good health, serving as a control.

V is TRBV5-5 and J is TRBJ1-4, with D possibly matching TRBD1 (5 bases). V lost 7 bases and J 7 bases, leaving 14 bases between the germline ends. CDR1 is SGHKS and CDR2 is YYEKEE in the germline V gene (reference sequence). There are 13 residues in the CDR3. The CDR3 spells CASAVRGTEKLFF. The CDR3 nucleotides are TGTGCCAGCGCGGTTAGGGGAACTGAAAAACTGTTTTTT.

This clonotype was observed a few times. V and J are TRBV6-5 and TRBJ1-2; TRBD1 agrees at 8 bases. V shed 6 bases and J 7 bases; nucleotides not matched to a gene: 4. Germline lookup yields CDR1 MNHEY and CDR2 SVGAGI. The CDR3 consists of 12 residues. The CDR3 nucleotides are TGTGCCAGCAGACAAGGGACAGGTGGCTACACCTTC. Amino acids: CASRQGTGGYTF.

Regarding this clonotype: This CDR3 is missing its conserved last phenylalanine or tryptophan, likely due to a read error. V and J are TRBV25-1 and TRBJ2-3; D not certain. CDR1 is MGHDK and CDR2 is SYGVNS in the germline V gene. The CDR3 spans 14 residues. The CDR3 spells CASSQTHFTDAQYS. The CDR3 coding sequence is TGTGCCAGCAGTCAGACTCATTTCACAGATGCGCAGTATTCT.

The rearrangement links TRBV6-2 or TRBV6-3 to TRBJ2-2, with 8 bases aligning to TRBD2. This CDR3 region has 14 residues. The germline CDR1 and CDR2 sequences are MNHEY and SVGEGT. Trimming took 6 bases from V and 4 from J; bases not matched to a gene: 4. The CDR3 sequence: CASRPSGGTGELFF. CDR3 DNA sequence: TGTGCCAGCAGGCCGAGCGGGGGCACCGGGGAGCTGTTTTTT.

There are a few counts of this clonotype. V usage is TRBV28 and J usage is TRBJ2-5; 7 nucleotides line up with TRBD1. From germline, CDR1 is MDHEN and CDR2 SYDVKM. The CDR3 length is 16 residues. The V and J ends lost 6 bases and 3 bases, in that order; junction bases with no gene match: 13. CDR3: CASSRPRGTVEETQYF. The DNA of the CDR3 is TGTGCCAGCAGCCGTCCCAGGGGGACAGTAGAAGAGACCCAGTACTTC.

V gene TRBV20-1 combines with J gene TRBJ2-5, with 8 bases fitting TRBD1. CDR3 length: 18 residues. The V gene end was trimmed by 5 bases and the J gene end by 4 bases; junction bases not matched to a gene: 21. Looked up from germline, CDR1 is DFQATT and CDR2 is SNEGSKA (reference sequence). CDR3 coding DNA: TGCAGTGCTCAGCCCGACAGGGGCAGTCATTCAGGGAGAGAGACCCAGTACTTC. This translates into CSAQPDRGSHSGRETQYF.

The genes are TRBV2 and TRBJ1-3, with D possibly TRBD1 on 5 matching bases. Germline V gives CDR1 SNHLY, CDR2 FYNNEI. The CDR3 runs to 15 residues. V was clipped by 8 bases and J by 0 bases, with 14 bases between them. CDR3 protein: CASRHDSSSGNTIYF. The CDR3 DNA follows: TGTGCCAGCCGCCATGACAGCAGCTCTGGAAACACCATATATTTT. The whole variable domain, filled in from reference TRBV2 and TRBJ1-3, reads EPEVTQTPSHQVTQMGQEVILRCVPISNHLYFYWYRQILGQKVEFLVSFYNNEISEKSEIFDDQFSVERPDGSNFTLKIRSTKLEDSAMYFCASRHDSSSGNTIYFGEGSWLTVV.

This clonotype was recorded many times. The chain couples TRBV6-1 to TRBJ1-3, with TRBD1 as a possible D gene (5 bases). The CDR3 has 14 residues. Deletions cut 5 bases from V and 1 base from J, with 9 bases between. CDR1 and CDR2 (germline): MNHNS, SASEGT. In DNA form, the CDR3 reads TGTGCCAGCAGTCCAGGGTTGTCTGGAAACACCATATATTTT. This translates into CASSPGLSGNTIYF.

V gene TRBV10-3 combines with J gene TRBJ2-7; D is unclear. CDR3 size: 13 residues. Germline CDR1 and CDR2: ENHRY and SYGVKD. V was trimmed by 3 bases and J by 2 bases, leaving 8 bases between them. CDR3 protein: CAISDGVPYEQYF. The CDR3 bases are TGTGCCATCAGTGATGGGGTCCCCTACGAGCAGTACTTC.

V and J are TRBV9 and TRBJ1-4, with unresolved D. This CDR3 has 13 amino acids. V was shortened by 0 bases and J by 5 bases, with 5 bases between the two germline ends. The germline V gene encodes CDR1 SGDLS and CDR2 YYNGEE. Written as DNA, the CDR3 is TGTGCCAGCAGCGTAGAAAGGAATGAAAAACTGTTTTTT. Translation gives CASSVERNEKLFF.

To note about this clonotype: One base away lies a much larger clone, so this may be a sequencing read error. The chain recombines TRBV20-1 with TRBJ2-3; a possible D gene is TRBD2 (6 bases). Germline CDR1 DFQATT, CDR2 SNEGSKA (reference sequence). Between the trimmed V and J ends, which lost 3 bases and 4 bases, there was a span of 14 bases. The CDR3 runs to 14 residues. The CDR3 DNA is TGCAGTGCTAGTTCCGGGGGAGGCGCAGATACGCAGTATTTT. Amino acid sequence: CSASSGGGADTQYF.

V gene TRBV28 combines with J gene TRBJ1-1, with 8 nucleotides matching TRBD1. The CDR3 totals 15 residues. The germline V gene encodes CDR1 MDHEN and CDR2 SYDVKM. With V trimmed by 4 bases and J by 3 bases, 7 bases remained unmatched. The CDR3: CASSSRDRSYTEAFF. In DNA form, the CDR3 reads TGTGCCAGCAGTTCTAGGGACAGGTCGTACACTGAAGCTTTCTTT.

At least ten counts were recorded for this clonotype. The gene calls are TRBV3-1 and TRBJ2-7; 13 bases agree with TRBD2. The germline gives CDR1 LGHDT, CDR2 YNNKEL (reference sequence). V gave up 3 bases and J gave up 3 bases; unmatched junction bases: 8. This CDR3 has 17 amino acids. The CDR3 reads CASSQHRTSGGIYEQYF. DNA for the CDR3: TGTGCCAGCAGCCAGCATCGGACTAGCGGGGGCATCTACGAGCAGTACTTC.

Turning to this clonotype: Since no conserved phenylalanine or tryptophan closes the CDR3, a read error is the likely cause. J is TRBJ2-7 and V is TRBV12-3 or TRBV12-4; D is ambiguous. The CDR3 loop spans 13 amino acids. CDR3 in DNA: TGTGCCGGCAGTTTACAGCCGCCCAGCGAGCAGTACCTC. It yields the protein CAGSLQPPSEQYL.

Details on this clonotype: The conserved final phenylalanine or tryptophan is absent from the CDR3, which likely points to a read error. The DNA is left out, because the CDR3 cannot be placed on it with certainty; the CDR3 is given as TCRdb lists it. The V and J genes are TRBV7-2 and TRBJ2-7; the tabulated D call, TRBD1, remains unverified against the DNA. The germline gives CDR1 SGHTA, CDR2 FQGNSA. Counting both end residues, the CDR3 totals 9 amino acids. The CDR3: CASSLIAGQ.

This clonotype appeared many times. The chain carries TRBV10-3 and TRBJ2-3; 7 positions match TRBD2. The junction had 7 bases not matched to a gene; V was cut back by 4 bases and J by 0 bases. Germline values: CDR1 ENHRY, CDR2 SYGVKD. CDR3 length equals 16 residues. The CDR3 DNA follows: TGTGCCATCAGTGGACCGCGGGGGTCTAGCACAGATACGCAGTATTTT. Protein sequence: CAISGPRGSSTDTQYF.

For this clonotype: The junction differs from germline at one of its ends, possibly a read error. The rearrangement joins TRBV6-4 to TRBJ1-5; 9 bases are a match to TRBD1. The CDR3 runs to 14 residues. The germline V gene encodes CDR1 MRHNA and CDR2 SNTAGT. In DNA, the CDR3 is TGTGCCAGCGGGGGGACAGGGATTAATCAGCCCCAGCGTTTT. Its translation: CASGGTGINQPQRF.

This clonotype was counted at least ten times. J is TRBJ2-7 and V is TRBV20-1; the D gene is possibly TRBD2 (5 bases). The germline gives CDR1 DFQATT, CDR2 SNEGSKA (reference sequence). This CDR3 contains 13 residues. V lost 6 bases to trimming and J lost 4 bases, with 16 bases between them. CDR3 amino acids: CSAGGLALYEQYF. CDR3 nucleotide sequence: TGCAGTGCAGGTGGGCTAGCTTTATACGAGCAGTACTTC.

This clonotype was seen a handful of times. The rearrangement joins TRBV7-8 to TRBJ2-1; 11 nucleotides line up with TRBD2. From germline, CDR1 is SGHVS and CDR2 FQNEAQ. CDR3 size: 16 residues. Trimming at V came to 1 base and at J to 7 bases, leaving 6 bases not matched to a gene. In nucleotides, the CDR3 is TGTGCCAGCAGCTTAGTACTAGCGGGGGCCGGGAATGAGCAGTTCTTC. It codes for CASSLVLAGAGNEQFF. The full variable domain, with the rest looked up from reference TRBV7-8 and TRBJ2-1, is GAGVSQSPRYKVAKRGQDVALRCDPISGHVSLFWYQQALGQGPEFLTYFQNEAQLDKSGLPSDRFFAERPEGSVSTLKIQRTQQEDSAVYLCASSLVLAGAGNEQFFGPGTRLTVL.

About this clonotype: The junction does not match germline at one end; this may be a read error. This chain uses TRBV7-3 with TRBJ1-1; TRBD1 matches at 7 bases. In germline, CDR1 is SGHTA, CDR2 FQGTGA. The CDR3 consists of 13 residues. CDR3 sequence (DNA): TGCGCCAGCAGCAAGGCAGGGGGAGGGAAAGCTTTCTTT. Translation: CASSKAGGGKAFF.

This clonotype was recorded at least ten times. The chain is built from TRBV10-1 and TRBJ2-5; D uncertain. The germline V gene encodes CDR1 WNHNN and CDR2 SYGVQD (reference sequence). The V end lost 9 bases, the J end lost 2 bases, and 16 bases lay between the germline ends. This CDR3 has 14 amino acids. The CDR3 sequence: CASAIGRLQETQYF. As DNA, the CDR3 is TGCGCCAGTGCTATAGGACGGTTGCAAGAGACCCAGTACTTC.

The chain couples TRBV2 to TRBJ1-2; the D gene is possibly TRBD1 (5 bases). V gave up 7 bases and J gave up 4 bases, with 13 bases separating them. The CDR3 has 13 residues. CDR1 and CDR2 from the germline V gene are SNHLY and FYNNEI. The CDR3 DNA reads as TGTGCCAGCATGGCAGGGTCCTCCTATGGCTACACCTTC. It encodes CASMAGSSYGYTF.

This sequence joins TRBV20-1 and TRBJ1-5, with a possible D match to TRBD1 (6 bases). The V gene's germline CDR1 is DFQATT and CDR2 SNEGSKA (reference sequence). Trimming removed 6 bases at V and 0 bases at J, with 15 bases between. The CDR3 covers 15 residues. The CDR3 DNA follows: TGCAGTGCGGCCGACAGGACCTATAGCAATCAGCCCCAGCATTTT. Protein product: CSAADRTYSNQPQHF.

The sample holds many counts of this clonotype. This chain uses TRBV7-2 with TRBJ2-7; D is possibly TRBD1 (5 bases). From germline, CDR1 is SGHTA and CDR2 FQGNSA. CDR3 size: 15 residues. Trimming removed 5 bases from V and 3 bases from J, with 17 bases in between. CDR3 amino acids: CASSPSRGTFYEQYF. The CDR3 DNA reads as TGTGCCAGCAGCCCCTCTAGGGGAACCTTCTACGAGCAGTACTTC.

The gene calls are TRBV7-2 and TRBJ2-1; 11 positions agree with TRBD1. V shed 1 base, J shed 3 bases, and the junction held 5 bases outside the gene matches. Germline lookup yields CDR1 SGHTA and CDR2 FQGNSA. The CDR3 sequence is 17 residues long. For the CDR3, the DNA is TGTGCCAGCAGCTTAGGGGACAGGGGGGTCAACTACAATGAGCAGTTCTTC. Residues: CASSLGDRGVNYNEQFF.